This record looks at one T cell receptor (beta chain) sequence and its context. What it binds is unknown. V lost 2 bases and J 0 bases, leaving 11 bases between the germline ends. Germline V gene data show CDR1 as SGHTA and CDR2 as FQGNSA. This CDR3 has 17 residues. This sample is part of a study of T cell responses to AZD1222 COVID-19 vaccine. The repertoire was sequenced with immunoSEQ multiplex PCR; TCRdb's copy has only in-frame clones and lacks some. Among 200,000 or so clones listed, approximately 93% were seen once. Findings and limits, study-wide: Donor demographics were predominantly white British with a female majority; clonal diversity may be underestimated.

The starting material was peripheral blood, obtained 28 days after the second AZD1222 dose. This clonotype originated in an adult who received the AZD1222 COVID-19 vaccine. The V and J genes are TRBV7-2 and TRBJ1-6, with a possible D match to TRBD1 (5 bases). DNA for the CDR3: TGTGCCAGCAGCTTAATGGGGGGGAGCTCCTATAATTCACCCCTCCACTTT. It specifies CASSLMGGSSYNSPLHF. Together with reference TRBV7-2 and TRBJ1-6, the CDR3 gives the full variable domain: GAGVSQSPSNKVTEKGKDVELRCDPISGHTALYWYRQSLGQGLEFLIYFQGNSAPDKSGLPSDRFSAERTGGSVSTLTIQRTQQEDSAVYLCASSLMGGSSYNSPLHFGNGTRLTVT.